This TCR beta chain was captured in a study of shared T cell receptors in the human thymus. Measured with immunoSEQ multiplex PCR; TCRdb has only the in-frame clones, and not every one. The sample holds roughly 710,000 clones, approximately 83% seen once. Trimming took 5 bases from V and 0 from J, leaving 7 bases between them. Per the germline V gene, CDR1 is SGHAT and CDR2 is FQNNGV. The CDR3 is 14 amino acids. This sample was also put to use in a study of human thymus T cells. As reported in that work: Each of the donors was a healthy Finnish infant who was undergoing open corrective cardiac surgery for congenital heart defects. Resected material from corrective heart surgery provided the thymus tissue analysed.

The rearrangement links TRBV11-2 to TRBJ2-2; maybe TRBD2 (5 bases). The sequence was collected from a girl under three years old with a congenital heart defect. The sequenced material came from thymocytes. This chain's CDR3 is CASSRETNTGELFF. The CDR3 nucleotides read TGTGCCAGCAGCCGGGAAACGAACACCGGGGAGCTGTTTTTT. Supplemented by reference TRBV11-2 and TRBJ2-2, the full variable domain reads EAGVAQSPRYKIIEKRQSVAFWCNPISGHATLYWYQQILGQGPKLLIQFQNNGVVDDSQLPKDRFSAERLKGVDSTLKIQPAKLEDSAVYLCASSRETNTGELFFGEGSRLTVL.